Listed below are T cell receptor beta chains from one sample, sequenced in a study of blood T cell repertoires in COVID-19. Here immunoSEQ multiplex PCR was the method, and the copy in TCRdb shows in-frame clones only, minus some. The data hold about 110,000 clones, with roughly 80% observed a single time. Sequencing was done on a sample of peripheral blood. Source of these receptors: a woman older than 75 with acute or convalescent COVID-19. Each CDR3 is given with its conserved first and last residue. Each record gives: clone size, D gene, V gene, J gene, CDR3 protein, CDR3 DNA. D genes are given only for firm matches. Not every row has a clone size; where given, it reads once, few, many or a size class.

-	TRBD2	TRBV9	TRBJ2-1	CASNRAGDSYNEQFF	TGTGCCAGCAACCGAGCGGGAGACTCCTACAATGAGCAGTTCTTC
once	-	TRBV11-2	TRBJ2-1	CASSLGLGSYNEQFF	TGTGCCAGCAGCTTAGGGCTAGGCTCCTACAATGAGCAGTTCTTC
-	TRBD1	TRBV15	TRBJ2-7	CATSRDRGQSEQYF	TGTGCCACCAGCAGGGACAGGGGTCAAAGCGAGCAGTACTTC
-	-	TRBV2	TRBJ1-1	CASSAQGSYTEAFF	TGTGCCAGCAGCGCCCAGGGGTCTTACACTGAAGCTTTCTTT
-	-	TRBV6-4	TRBJ2-2	CASSPQVRPTGELFF	TGTGCCAGCAGCCCACAGGTGCGGCCCACCGGGGAGCTGTTTTTT
-	TRBD2	TRBV3-1/TRBV3-2	TRBJ2-3	CASSQGAASGRASDTQYF	TGTGCCAGCAGCCAAGGGGCCGCTAGCGGGAGGGCCTCAGATACGCAGTATTTT
-	-	TRBV6-5	TRBJ1-1	CASSSRDKNTEAFF	TGTGCCAGCAGTTCCCGGGACAAGAACACTGAAGCTTTCTTT
-	-	TRBV23-1	TRBJ1-2	CASSQTYQGYGYTF	TGCGCCAGCAGTCAAACATACCAGGGATATGGCTACACCTTC
-	-	TRBV7-9	TRBJ2-7	CASSLAGSYEQYF	TGTGCCAGCAGCTTGGCAGGGTCCTACGAGCAGTACTTC
-	TRBD2	TRBV5-4	TRBJ2-3	CASSLGPSGSDTQYF	TGTGCCAGCAGCTTGGGTCCTAGCGGGAGTGATACGCAGTATTTT
-	TRBD2	TRBV6-1	TRBJ2-7	CASSELRTSGRAYEQYF	TGTGCCAGCAGTGAACTCCGGACTAGCGGGAGGGCCTACGAGCAGTACTTC
-	-	TRBV7-7	TRBJ2-2	CASSLVWTPNTGELFF	TGTGCCAGCAGCTTAGTCTGGACACCGAACACCGGGGAGCTGTTTTTT
many	TRBD1	TRBV10-1	TRBJ2-3	CASSEVTGLGDTQYF	TGCGCCAGCAGTGAGGTGACAGGGTTGGGAGATACGCAGTATTTT
-	TRBD1	TRBV24-1	TRBJ1-5	CATSDSRQGKGQPQHF	TGTGCCACCAGTGACTCCAGACAGGGTAAGGGTCAGCCCCAGCATTTT
-	-	TRBV27	TRBJ2-2	CASSLYGGAANTGELFF	TGTGCCAGCAGTTTATATGGGGGGGCTGCGAACACCGGGGAGCTGTTTTTT
-	-	TRBV2	TRBJ2-1	CASSEPPAGARGNYNEQFF	TGTGCCAGCAGTGAACCCCCCGCAGGAGCCAGGGGCAATTACAATGAGCAGTTCTTC
-	-	TRBV9	TRBJ1-6	CASSPLVAPSSPLHF	TGTGCCAGCAGCCCTCTAGTTGCCCCCAGTTCACCCCTCCACTTT
once	-	TRBV15	TRBJ1-3	CATSRDGSSGNTIYF	TGTGCCACCAGCAGAGATGGCAGCTCTGGAAACACCATATATTTT
-	TRBD2	TRBV7-7	TRBJ2-3	CASSGTTTDTQYF	TGTGCCAGCAGCGGGACTACCACAGATACGCAGTATTTT
-	TRBD2	TRBV11-2	TRBJ2-1	CASSSGGTSYNEQFF	TGTGCCAGCAGCTCCGGGGGGACCTCCTACAATGAGCAGTTCTTC
-	-	TRBV11-2	TRBJ2-6	CASSPTGGDSGANVLTF	TGTGCCAGCAGCCCCACAGGGGGGGATTCTGGGGCCAACGTCCTGACTTTC
-	-	TRBV6-5	TRBJ1-1	CASSYPAGEGEAFF	TGTGCCAGCAGTTACCCTGCAGGGGAGGGTGAAGCTTTCTTT
-	TRBD2	TRBV28	TRBJ2-3	CASLPSGREETQYF	TGTGCCAGCTTACCTAGCGGGAGAGAAGAGACGCAGTATTTT
-	-	TRBV2	TRBJ2-7	CASTVSRNNEQYF	TGTGCCAGCACGGTAAGCAGGAACAACGAGCAGTACTTC
-	TRBD1	TRBV27	TRBJ2-3	CASSLNRGRLAVHIGTQYF	TGTGCCAGCAGCCTGAACAGGGGGCGATTAGCGGTTCACATTGGTACGCAGTATTTT
-	TRBD1	TRBV2	TRBJ2-7	CASSAGTGYYEQYF	TGTGCCAGCAGTGCCGGGACAGGATACTACGAGCAGTACTTC
-	-	TRBV21-1	TRBJ2-5	CASSNGPAGPETQYF	TGTGCCAGCAGCAATGGACCGGCAGGGCCGGAGACCCAGTACTTC
-	-	TRBV28	TRBJ1-2	CASSFWGRYGYTF	TGTGCCAGCAGTTTCTGGGGGCGGTATGGCTACACCTTC
-	-	TRBV7-9	TRBJ2-3	CASSLEIGTDTQYF	TGTGCCAGCAGCTTAGAAATCGGCACAGATACGCAGTATTTT
-	-	TRBV5-1	TRBJ1-1	CASSLDWGDTEAFF	TGCGCCAGCAGCTTGGATTGGGGCGACACTGAAGCTTTCTTT
-	-	TRBV7-2	TRBJ2-2	CASSFYGTGELFF	TGTGCCAGCAGCTTTTACGGTACCGGGGAGCTGTTTTTT
-	TRBD2	TRBV24-1	TRBJ2-2	CATSDIAGDVTGELFF	TGTGCCACCAGTGATATAGCGGGAGACGTAACCGGGGAGCTGTTTTTT
once	-	TRBV7-2	TRBJ1-1	CASSENRARTEAFF	TGTGCCAGCAGCGAAAACAGGGCTCGGACTGAAGCTTTCTTT
-	-	TRBV20-1	TRBJ2-3	CSRLNGDTQYF	TGCAGCCGATTGAACGGGGATACGCAGTATTTT
-	-	TRBV27	TRBJ2-5	CASSLLGGETQYF	TGTGCCAGCAGTTTATTGGGGGGAGAGACCCAGTACTTC
few	-	TRBV5-4	TRBJ1-1	CASSFNSNTEAFF	TGTGCCAGCAGCTTTAACAGTAACACTGAAGCTTTCTTT
-	-	TRBV7-6	TRBJ1-1	CASSPTMNTEAFF	TGTGCCAGCAGCCCGACAATGAACACTGAAGCTTTCTTT
-	TRBD2	TRBV5-5	TRBJ2-7	CASSWTSGTEQYF	TGTGCCAGCAGCTGGACTAGCGGGACGGAGCAGTACTTC
-	-	TRBV2	TRBJ1-6	CASSEEQTNSPLHF	TGTGCCAGCAGTGAAGAACAGACAAATTCACCCCTCCACTTT
-	TRBD1	TRBV6-5	TRBJ2-7	CASSYRSGGYEQYF	TGTGCCAGCAGTTACAGGTCAGGGGGCTACGAGCAGTACTTC
-	-	TRBV5-1	TRBJ2-2	CASSLSGFAGELFF	TGCGCCAGCAGCTTATCAGGGTTTGCCGGGGAGCTGTTTTTT
-	-	TRBV5-1	TRBJ1-6	CASSLEQGWGSPLHF	TGCGCCAGCAGCTTGGAACAGGGTTGGGGTTCACCCCTCCACTTT
-	-	TRBV6-1	TRBJ1-2	CASSDISIYGYTF	TGTGCCAGCAGTGACATCTCTATCTATGGCTACACCTTC
once	TRBD1	TRBV29-1	TRBJ2-2	CSVMGTATTGELFF	TGCAGCGTGATGGGGACAGCGACCACCGGGGAGCTGTTTTTT
-	-	TRBV5-5	TRBJ1-2	CASSLGGLSNYGYTF	TGTGCCAGCAGCTTGGGGGGACTGAGTAACTATGGCTACACCTTC
few	-	TRBV11-1	TRBJ2-7	CASSLTGLNEQYF	TGTGCCAGCAGCCTAACGGGTCTCAACGAGCAGTACTTC
-	TRBD1	TRBV24-1	TRBJ1-5	CATSDFRAGRGDQPQHF	TGTGCCACCAGTGATTTTCGGGCGGGCAGGGGGGATCAGCCCCAGCATTTT
-	-	TRBV7-9	TRBJ1-1	CASSFGGNTEAFF	TGTGCCAGCAGCTTCGGAGGGAACACTGAAGCTTTCTTT
-	TRBD2	TRBV2	TRBJ2-7	CASSRGLAGLGSYEQYF	TGTGCCAGCAGCCGAGGACTAGCGGGTTTGGGGTCCTACGAGCAGTACTTC
-	-	TRBV5-1	TRBJ2-5	CASSLARTMGETQYF	TGCGCCAGCAGCTTGGCCAGGACTATGGGAGAGACCCAGTACTTC
-	-	TRBV12-5	TRBJ2-1	CASGDNYEQFF	TGTGCTAGTGGTGACAATTATGAGCAGTTCTTC
few	TRBD1	TRBV29-1	TRBJ1-1	CSGRDRGPWAFF	TGCAGCGGCAGGGACAGGGGGCCTTGGGCTTTCTTT
-	TRBD2	TRBV13	TRBJ2-3	CASKILAAGANTQYF	TGTGCCAGCAAAATACTAGCGGCCGGTGCAAATACGCAGTATTTT